This paragraph covers one TCR beta chain sequence. Looked up from germline, CDR1 is MNHEY and CDR2 is SVGAGI. The CDR3 is 15 residues long. V lost 6 bases to trimming and J lost 0 bases, with 15 bases between them. The data stem from a study of blood T cell repertoires in COVID-19. Across the whole study: Donors in the United States, Italy and Spain gave samples during acute or convalescent COVID-19.

Sequencing was performed with immunoSEQ multiplex PCR; in TCRdb, only in-frame clones are kept and a portion is missing. The repertoire holds under 45,000 clones, with approximately 88% as singletons. The sequencing input was peripheral blood. The chain joins TRBV6-5 to TRBJ2-7; D is possibly TRBD1 (6 bases). The sequence was obtained from a human donor in a cohort sampled during active COVID-19. The CDR3 reads CASSRGGYSSYEQYF. CDR3 in DNA: TGTGCCAGCAGCCGAGGGGGATATAGCTCCTACGAGCAGTACTTC.